The rows below give T cell receptor beta chains drawn from one sample of a study of blood T cell repertoires in COVID-19. TCRdb's copy holds only in-frame clones and misses some; the assay was immunoSEQ multiplex PCR. The sample gives approximately 70,000 clones, approximately 80% of which show up once; almost 10% is in the top ten. Material for sequencing was peripheral blood. These receptors all come from a woman older than 75 with acute or convalescent COVID-19. Both conserved end residues are part of each CDR3. D genes are given only for firm matches. Part of the rows lack a size; the others show once, few, many or a class for expanded clones.

d_gene	abundance	j_gene	len	v_gene	CDR3aa	CDR3nt
.	many	TRBJ1-1	16	TRBV5-6	CASSLLLDIPGTEAFF	TGTGCCAGCAGCTTGCTTCTGGACATACCGGGCACTGAAGCTTTCTTT
.	.	TRBJ2-7	12	TRBV2	CASSERDYEQYF	TGTGCCAGCAGTGAAAGAGATTACGAGCAGTACTTC
.	.	TRBJ1-1	13	TRBV5-6	CASSLKVSTEAFF	TGTGCCAGCAGCTTAAAAGTCAGCACTGAAGCTTTCTTT
.	.	TRBJ2-7	15	TRBV19	CASSYSAKGSYEQYF	TGTGCCAGTAGTTACTCCGCGAAGGGGTCCTACGAGCAGTACTTC
.	.	TRBJ1-4	14	TRBV4-1	CASSLDRTMEKLFF	TGCGCCAGCAGCCTTGACAGGACGATGGAAAAACTGTTTTTT
.	.	TRBJ2-5	13	TRBV5-1	CASFPGGEETQYF	TGCGCCAGCTTCCCTGGTGGGGAGGAGACCCAGTACTTC
TRBD2	.	TRBJ2-5	15	TRBV3-1/TRBV3-2	CASSPLAGLQETQYF	TGTGCCAGCAGCCCCTTAGCGGGGCTACAAGAGACCCAGTACTTC
TRBD1	.	TRBJ1-1	16	TRBV19	CASSAPGQGLNTEAFF	TGTGCCAGTAGCGCCCCGGGACAGGGTTTGAACACTGAAGCTTTCTTT
TRBD1	.	TRBJ1-2	16	TRBV5-1	CASSLGYPGGSKGYTF	TGCGCCAGCAGCTTGGGCTATCCAGGGGGCAGTAAGGGCTACACCTTC
.	.	TRBJ2-4	17	TRBV13	CASSFEQGVKDKNIQYF	TGTGCCAGCAGCTTTGAACAGGGAGTGAAGGACAAAAACATTCAGTACTTC
TRBD1	.	TRBJ1-6	16	TRBV7-2	CASSARQGSIGSPLHF	TGTGCCAGCAGCGCCCGACAGGGTTCAATTGGTTCACCCCTCCACTTT
.	.	TRBJ1-1	17	TRBV5-1	CASSLGRIPTEGTEAFF	TGCGCCAGCAGCTTGGGCAGAATCCCGACCGAGGGCACTGAAGCTTTCTTT
.	.	TRBJ1-3	10	TRBV30	CACEENTIYF	TGTGCCTGCGAGGAGAACACCATATATTTT
.	.	TRBJ1-4	14	TRBV11-2	CASSFQRFSEKLFF	TGTGCCAGCAGCTTCCAGCGGTTTAGTGAAAAACTGTTTTTT
.	.	TRBJ2-7	13	TRBV12-3/TRBV12-4	CASSFYLAYEQYF	TGTGCCAGCAGTTTCTACCTCGCCTACGAGCAGTACTTC
TRBD1	.	TRBJ1-4	15	TRBV9	CASSALTGVNEKLFF	TGTGCCAGCAGCGCGTTGACAGGGGTGAATGAAAAACTGTTTTTT
.	.	TRBJ2-3	17	TRBV7-7	CASSLLPAGPSTDTQYF	TGTGCTAGCAGCTTGCTCCCCGCGGGCCCAAGCACAGATACGCAGTATTTT
TRBD2	.	TRBJ2-7	16	TRBV5-1	CASSLSGTSRSYEQYF	TGCGCCAGCAGCTTGTCCGGGACTAGCCGCTCCTACGAGCAGTACTTC
.	few	TRBJ1-1	13	TRBV7-9	CASSLGLGAEAFF	TGTGCCAGCAGCTTAGGGTTAGGGGCTGAAGCTTTCTTT
TRBD1	.	TRBJ2-4	15	TRBV10-1	CASSEGPRGRDIQYF	TGCGCCAGCAGTGAGGGTCCCAGGGGGCGGGACATTCAGTACTTC
.	.	TRBJ2-5	12	TRBV29-1	CSSDPRGETQYF	TGCAGCTCCGACCCCCGAGGAGAGACCCAGTACTTC
TRBD1	.	TRBJ2-7	15	TRBV28	CASWARGQGLNEQYF	TGTGCCAGCTGGGCCAGAGGACAGGGTTTAAACGAGCAGTACTTC
TRBD2	once	TRBJ2-1	14	TRBV3-1/TRBV3-2	CASSQGAGGNEQFF	TGTGCCAGCAGTCAAGGAGCGGGGGGCAATGAGCAGTTCTTC
.	.	TRBJ1-4	15	TRBV3-1/TRBV3-2	CASSEQYATNEKLFF	TGTGCCAGCAGTGAACAGTACGCAACTAATGAAAAACTGTTTTTT
.	.	TRBJ1-1	13	TRBV10-1	CASSTGLTTEAFF	TGCGCCAGCAGTACAGGGCTGACCACTGAAGCTTTCTTT
.	.	TRBJ1-5	16	TRBV15	CATSTLAPYGNQPQHF	TGTGCCACCAGCACCTTAGCCCCTTACGGCAATCAGCCCCAGCATTTT
TRBD1	.	TRBJ2-2	14	TRBV30	CAWSGTVYSGELFF	TGTGCCTGGAGCGGGACAGTATATTCCGGGGAGCTGTTTTTT
TRBD1	.	TRBJ2-5	13	TRBV18	CATGQGTTETQYF	TGTGCCACCGGACAGGGGACTACAGAGACCCAGTACTTC
TRBD2	.	TRBJ2-3	16	TRBV7-3	CASSSRDAGGPYTQYF	TGTGCCAGCAGCTCCCGGGACGCGGGGGGGCCGTATACGCAGTATTTT
.	.	TRBJ1-1	13	TRBV19	CASSWQANTEAFF	TGTGCCAGTAGTTGGCAGGCGAACACTGAAGCTTTCTTT
.	.	TRBJ1-1	14	TRBV19	CASSPRDTNTEAFF	TGTGCCAGTAGCCCCCGGGACACCAACACTGAAGCTTTCTTT
.	.	TRBJ2-3	12	TRBV5-1	CASSSAVYTQYF	TGCGCCAGCAGCTCGGCGGTATACACGCAGTATTTT
.	.	TRBJ1-1	14	TRBV5-4	CASSLVGVNTEAFF	TGTGCCAGCAGCTTGGTCGGGGTGAACACTGAAGCTTTCTTT
TRBD1	.	TRBJ1-2	12	TRBV5-6	CASSRTGYGYTF	TGTGCCAGCAGCCGGACAGGCTATGGCTACACCTTC
.	once	TRBJ1-2	16	TRBV10-3	CAISDSGWGGRGGYTF	TGTGCCATCAGTGACTCGGGTTGGGGGGGGCGCGGCGGCTACACCTTC
.	.	TRBJ1-1	16	TRBV21-1	CASSNRVLGLDTEAFF	TGTGCCAGCAGCAACAGGGTTTTGGGGTTGGACACTGAAGCTTTCTTT
TRBD1	.	TRBJ2-7	14	TRBV19	CASNQDRSAQEQYF	TGTGCCAGTAATCAGGACAGGAGCGCTCAGGAGCAGTACTTC
TRBD1	few	TRBJ1-1	16	TRBV6-1	CASSAGTVSFGTEAFF	TGTGCCAGCAGTGCCGGGACAGTGTCTTTTGGCACTGAAGCTTTCTTT
.	.	TRBJ1-5	13	TRBV2	CASRTEKDQPQHF	TGTGCCAGCAGGACAGAAAAAGATCAGCCCCAGCATTTT
.	.	TRBJ1-6	15	TRBV7-6	CASSLLIQGGSPLHF	TGTGCCAGCAGCTTATTAATTCAGGGAGGGTCACCCCTCCACTTT
.	.	TRBJ2-5	14	TRBV30	CAWSLGGVAETQYF	TGTGCCTGGAGTTTGGGGGGAGTCGCGGAGACCCAGTACTTC
.	.	TRBJ2-3	16	TRBV19	CASSIGLADGVDTQYF	TGTGCCAGTAGTATTGGACTCGCGGATGGGGTTGATACGCAGTATTTT
.	few	TRBJ1-5	13	TRBV14	CASSSSELGPQHF	TGTGCCAGCAGTTCCAGCGAATTGGGGCCCCAGCATTTT
TRBD2	.	TRBJ2-1	15	TRBV25-1	CASRNSGGAGNEQFF	TGTGCCAGCAGGAATAGCGGGGGGGCCGGAAATGAGCAGTTCTTC
.	.	TRBJ1-6	15	TRBV19	CASKTETTYNSPLHF	TGTGCCAGTAAGACGGAGACCACCTATAATTCACCCCTCCACTTT
TRBD1	.	TRBJ2-7	14	TRBV2	CASSEEQGAYEQYF	TGTGCCAGCAGTGAGGAACAGGGGGCTTACGAGCAGTACTTC
TRBD1	few	TRBJ1-1	14	TRBV7-3	CASSSDRGVTEAFF	TGTGCCAGCAGCTCGGACAGGGGGGTCACTGAAGCTTTCTTT
TRBD1	.	TRBJ1-5	15	TRBV19	CASSIEDRGKLPQHF	TGTGCCAGTAGTATAGAGGACAGGGGGAAGTTGCCCCAGCATTTT
TRBD1	.	TRBJ1-6	16	TRBV19	CASSPGTGGPNSPLHF	TGTGCCAGTTCCCCGGGGACAGGGGGCCCGAATTCACCCCTCCACTTT
TRBD1	.	TRBJ2-2	15	TRBV11-2	CASSIRTGAVGELFF	TGTGCCAGCTCAATAAGGACAGGGGCCGTCGGGGAGCTGTTTTTT
.	.	TRBJ1-5	15	TRBV5-1	CASSLGIQPNQPQHF	TGCGCCAGCAGCTTGGGTATACAGCCCAATCAGCCCCAGCATTTT
.	.	TRBJ1-3	13	TRBV7-9	CASMAASGNTIYF	TGTGCCAGCATGGCGGCCTCTGGAAACACCATATATTTT
.	.	TRBJ1-2	14	TRBV5-1	CASSDGAGAPGYTF	TGCGCCAGCAGCGACGGTGCGGGGGCGCCTGGCTACACCTTC
TRBD1	.	TRBJ2-7	15	TRBV10-3	CAISAGGVESYEQYF	TGTGCCATCAGTGCAGGGGGCGTTGAGTCCTACGAGCAGTACTTC